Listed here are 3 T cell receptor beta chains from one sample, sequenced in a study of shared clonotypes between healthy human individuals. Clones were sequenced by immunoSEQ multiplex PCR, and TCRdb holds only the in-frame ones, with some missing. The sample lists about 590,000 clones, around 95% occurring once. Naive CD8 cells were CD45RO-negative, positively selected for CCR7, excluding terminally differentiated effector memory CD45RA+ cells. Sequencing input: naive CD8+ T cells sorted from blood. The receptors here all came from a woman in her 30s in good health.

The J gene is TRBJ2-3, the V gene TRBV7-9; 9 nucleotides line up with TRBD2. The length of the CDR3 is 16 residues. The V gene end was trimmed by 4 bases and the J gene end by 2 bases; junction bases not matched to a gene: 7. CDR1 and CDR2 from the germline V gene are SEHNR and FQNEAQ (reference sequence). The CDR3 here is CASSYRIAGDTDTQYF. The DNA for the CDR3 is TGTGCCAGCAGCTACCGAATAGCGGGGGACACAGATACGCAGTATTTT.

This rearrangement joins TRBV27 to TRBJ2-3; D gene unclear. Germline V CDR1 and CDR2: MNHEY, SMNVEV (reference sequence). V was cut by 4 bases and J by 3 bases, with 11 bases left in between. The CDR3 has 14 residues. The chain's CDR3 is CASSSLYRTDTQYF. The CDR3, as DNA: TGTGCCAGCAGTTCCCTCTATCGTACAGATACGCAGTATTTT.

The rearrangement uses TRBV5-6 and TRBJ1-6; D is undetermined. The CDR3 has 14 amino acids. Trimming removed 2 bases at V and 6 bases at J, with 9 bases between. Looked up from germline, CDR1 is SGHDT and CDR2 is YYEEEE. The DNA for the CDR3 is TGTGCCAGCAGCTTATTACCGGGTAATTCACCCCTCCACTTT. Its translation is CASSLLPGNSPLHF.